The rows below give T cell receptor beta chains drawn from one sample of a study of Graves' ophthalmopathy and Graves' hyperthyroidism. TCRdb processed the multiplex PCR reads anew with MiXCR; each CDR3 protein has one entry. The repertoire holds 300,000 to 400,000 distinct CDR3 sequences, with roughly 15% as singletons. The source material was peripheral blood. The receptors were sampled from an adult man with Graves' ophthalmopathy. Each CDR3 is given without its conserved first and last residue. Fields, in order: J gene, V gene, CDR3 protein.

J gene: TRBJ2-3; V gene: TRBV6-2/TRBV6-3; CDR3 protein: ASSYSGREGHADTQY
J gene: TRBJ2-5; V gene: TRBV6-1; CDR3 protein: ASSPSWGPLETQY
J gene: TRBJ1-6; V gene: TRBV6-1; CDR3 protein: ASRTSNSPLH
J gene: TRBJ1-5; V gene: TRBV29-1; CDR3 protein: SVVQGSVNQPQH
J gene: TRBJ1-1; V gene: TRBV5-5; CDR3 protein: ASSLRQGAVEAF
J gene: TRBJ2-5; V gene: TRBV7-8; CDR3 protein: ASSLRGIAGGRETQY
J gene: TRBJ2-4; V gene: TRBV11-1; CDR3 protein: ASSYGLAGLGTKNIQY
J gene: TRBJ1-1; V gene: TRBV2; CDR3 protein: ASSVFEGEAF
J gene: TRBJ1-2; V gene: TRBV11-1; CDR3 protein: ASSYTTGTTT
J gene: TRBJ1-1; V gene: TRBV5-1; CDR3 protein: ASSQGDRVSTEAF
J gene: TRBJ2-5; V gene: TRBV20-1; CDR3 protein: SARHGGPETQY
J gene: TRBJ1-1; V gene: TRBV3-1; CDR3 protein: ASSQLGGSAEAF
J gene: TRBJ2-7; V gene: TRBV12-3/TRBV12-4; CDR3 protein: ASYSPRSGVYEQY
J gene: TRBJ2-5; V gene: TRBV20-1; CDR3 protein: SARVRGGIQETQY
J gene: TRBJ2-5; V gene: TRBV28; CDR3 protein: ASSILRETQY
J gene: TRBJ1-2; V gene: TRBV7-2; CDR3 protein: ASSLQGRSGYT
J gene: TRBJ1-1; V gene: TRBV12-3/TRBV12-4; CDR3 protein: ASRLRAEAF
J gene: TRBJ1-1; V gene: TRBV5-1; CDR3 protein: ASSYGQGFNTEAF
J gene: TRBJ2-7; V gene: TRBV5-1; CDR3 protein: ASSLGGMVYEQY
J gene: TRBJ1-5; V gene: TRBV12-5; CDR3 protein: ASSAGDQPQH
J gene: TRBJ1-2; V gene: TRBV6-1; CDR3 protein: ASSQRTGDGYT
J gene: TRBJ2-5; V gene: TRBV20-1; CDR3 protein: SARAGGQGQETQY
J gene: TRBJ2-7; V gene: TRBV30; CDR3 protein: AWSPRGPSWEQY
J gene: TRBJ1-5; V gene: TRBV6-7; CDR3 protein: ASSRRALANNQPQH
J gene: TRBJ1-1; V gene: TRBV20-1; CDR3 protein: SAPLQVLRTEAF
J gene: TRBJ2-5; V gene: TRBV7-8; CDR3 protein: ASSKQGAQETQY
J gene: TRBJ2-5; V gene: TRBV6-1; CDR3 protein: ASSDPRGRWYQETQY
J gene: TRBJ2-2; V gene: TRBV15; CDR3 protein: ATSSGRRAGGELF
J gene: TRBJ2-2; V gene: TRBV7-2; CDR3 protein: ASSPRTGDTGELF
J gene: TRBJ1-6; V gene: TRBV7-2; CDR3 protein: ASGQAFNSPLH
J gene: TRBJ2-4; V gene: TRBV4-1; CDR3 protein: ASSQWSGGPDIQY
J gene: TRBJ1-1; V gene: TRBV6-2/TRBV6-3; CDR3 protein: ASRVEGTRNTEAF
J gene: TRBJ1-6; V gene: TRBV27; CDR3 protein: ASSFETLGNSPLH
J gene: TRBJ1-1; V gene: TRBV20-1; CDR3 protein: SAQSGTGGVNTEAF
J gene: TRBJ1-2; V gene: TRBV27; CDR3 protein: ASSLGTGGFGYT
J gene: TRBJ1-2; V gene: TRBV4-1; CDR3 protein: ASQNGGHGYT
J gene: TRBJ2-2; V gene: TRBV12-3/TRBV12-4; CDR3 protein: ASSRGTDITGELF
J gene: TRBJ1-5; V gene: TRBV29-1; CDR3 protein: SVGSGNQPQH
J gene: TRBJ1-2; V gene: TRBV25-1; CDR3 protein: ASSEGDRRSYGYT
J gene: TRBJ2-7; V gene: TRBV19; CDR3 protein: ASSIVAGTLYEQY
J gene: TRBJ2-5; V gene: TRBV20-1; CDR3 protein: SAGTSGGAPGETQY
J gene: TRBJ1-5; V gene: TRBV12-3/TRBV12-4; CDR3 protein: ASSLRTRLLSNQPQH
J gene: TRBJ1-2; V gene: TRBV24-1; CDR3 protein: ATSDPSGAGGYT
J gene: TRBJ2-4; V gene: TRBV12-3/TRBV12-4; CDR3 protein: ASTQSGAKNIQY
J gene: TRBJ2-5; V gene: TRBV3-1; CDR3 protein: ASAGAQETQY
J gene: TRBJ1-1; V gene: TRBV6-1; CDR3 protein: ASMSREPTGSRAF
J gene: TRBJ1-5; V gene: TRBV6-2/TRBV6-3; CDR3 protein: ASSYSRQGTSNQPQH
J gene: TRBJ1-2; V gene: TRBV19; CDR3 protein: ASSIKLGGGGYT
J gene: TRBJ1-1; V gene: TRBV10-1; CDR3 protein: ASSEGTGTEAF
J gene: TRBJ2-2; V gene: TRBV5-1; CDR3 protein: ASSIGGPRTGELF
J gene: TRBJ2-7; V gene: TRBV6-1; CDR3 protein: ASSEGVSLEQY
J gene: TRBJ2-5; V gene: TRBV24-1; CDR3 protein: ATSAGGTQETQY
J gene: TRBJ1-2; V gene: TRBV7-2; CDR3 protein: ASSSLLGVHGYT
J gene: TRBJ1-2; V gene: TRBV2; CDR3 protein: ASSALKGGAMRYT
J gene: TRBJ2-2; V gene: TRBV4-2; CDR3 protein: ASSQEWRRTGELF